This T cell receptor beta chain was retrieved from a study of Graves' ophthalmopathy and Graves' hyperthyroidism (dated by TCRdb to the late 2010s). Background for the entire study: Peripheral blood was collected before any treatment was given, at the time of initial diagnosis. The study used TCR beta repertoire signatures to distinguish Graves' ophthalmopathy from Graves' hyperthyroidism and to predict progression to ophthalmopathy. In total, some 140 blood samples were TCR-sequenced: under 45 ophthalmopathy, some 72 hyperthyroidism and approximately 17 hyperthyroidism-to-ophthalmopathy patients. To explore V-J signatures distinguishing ophthalmopathy from hyperthyroidism, a discovery set of approximately 100 patients (roughly 45 ophthalmopathy, roughly 56 stable hyperthyroidism) was enrolled. For independent validation, a separate cohort was made up of around 18 hyperthyroidism patients plus 17 patients who later progressed from hyperthyroidism to ophthalmopathy. In roughly 6 hyperthyroidism patients, the T-cell repertoires found in thyroid tissue were compared with those found in blood. Following sample collection, hyperthyroidism patients were given methimazole at a starting dose of 30 mg daily, and ophthalmopathy patients were given high-dose intravenous methylprednisolone. The roughly 91 discovery patients were randomly divided into training and test sets at a 7:3 ratio.

From the cysteine up to the phenylalanine, the CDR3 has a length of 12 residues. Solely the CDR3 DNA is kept, with 36 bases framed from the first base. CDR1 and CDR2, looked up from the germline V gene, are SQVTM and ANQGSEA. The germline ends are 12 bases apart after V is trimmed by 4 bases and J by 6 bases. For repertoire sequencing, TCR beta CDR3 regions were amplified from RNA transcripts. The first round was an RT-PCR using HTBI primers with the Qiagen OneStep RT-PCR kit, and this first round was followed by a second-round multiplex PCR, then size selection and purification. The libraries underwent paired-end sequencing with 100 bp reads on an Illumina HiSeq2000. Concerning the study's data processing: SOAPnuke was used for read processing, and reads with adapters, uncalled bases, a mean Phred below 15, or no exact constant-primer or identifier match were discarded. COPE v1.2.5 was used to merge the high-quality paired reads. Each unique nucleotide sequence was defined as a clonotype, and clonotypes were aligned to IMGT TRB V, D and J references with MiTCR v1.1. The analysis was limited to V-J combinations with a frequency above 0.0001, which together covered 99.2% of the repertoires. For each V-J combination, a TCR clonal expansion and chaos score was defined as the ratio of F50 clonal expansion to chaos observed in the TCRdist matrix. Welch's t-statistics and random forest were used to reduce the features to around 13 V-J combinations, which were then used as input to a naive Bayes classifier. Thyroid-blood repertoire similarity was quantified with the Morisita-Horn index. Using fastp at Q25 and MiXCR, TCRdb reprocessed the public reads and kept productive beta chains. Each entry is one CDR3 protein sequence, shown with its most common DNA and genes. TCRdb's processing, not the authors' own work, is the source of the V and J calls. The sample table records hundreds of thousands of distinct CDR3 sequences; about 21% of these occur just once. The leading ten clones occupy 3% of the sample.

This clonotype was found many times. The target of this receptor is not known. No base-level quality is on record; no much larger clone is a single base apart. Hyperthyroidism was defined as stable when no progression to ophthalmopathy occurred within 18 months of follow-up. Patients with hyperthyroidism were aged 18 to 65 years, had been newly diagnosed, and had a disease duration of less than 2 months. Patients with other autoimmune diseases, uncontrolled infections, pregnancy or lactation were excluded. Diagnosis relied on clinical symptoms, serum thyroxine, TRAb, thyroid ultrasound and orbital computed tomography. Ficoll-Paque density gradient centrifugation was used to isolate PBMCs from around 10 ml of fresh peripheral blood. Total RNA was extracted with Trizol reagent and quality-checked on an Agilent 2100 Bioanalyzer. Results the study describes overall, beyond this receptor: In cross-validation, the 13-signature model distinguished ophthalmopathy from stable hyperthyroidism with 87.88% sensitivity and 81% to 82% specificity, while in the test set the corresponding values were about 80% and 75%. Most of the expanded thyroid clonotypes with a frequency above 0.001 were also detected in blood, and it was suggested that the thyroid immune response may be reflected by blood repertoires. In validation, the model predicted ophthalmopathy progression with over 60% sensitivity and roughly 78% specificity; fewer than 15 predicted patients were CT-confirmed with GO in a median of about 7.1 months. No statistical method was used to predetermine the sample size, and group allocation was not hidden from the investigators.

Sequenced: peripheral blood. The chain employs TRBV29-1 and TRBJ1-1; the D gene assignment is ambiguous. This clonotype was sampled from a woman aged 18-29 years with stable Graves' hyperthyroidism. Donor details come from another sample of the same person, matched by shared clones. CDR3 reads: CSVVDLGAEAFF. The base sequence is TGCAGCGTTGTGGATCTTGGGGCTGAAGCTTTCTTT.